This entry lists 2 T cell receptor beta chains sequenced from one sample in a study of neurological immune-mediated disorders. MiXCR was run by TCRdb on the 5' RACE reads, yielding one entry per CDR3 protein. The table has some 14,000 distinct CDR3 sequences, 8% to 13% seen once. Sequences were obtained from PBMCs. The source of these receptors is a woman between 40 and 50 years old in good health.

On this clonotype itself: A read error may produce the germline difference seen at one junction end. The chain uses TRBV7-9 and TRBJ1-1; D ambiguous. The CDR3 is made up of 11 amino acids. Looked up from germline, CDR1 is SEHNR and CDR2 is FQNEAQ (reference sequence). The CDR3 loop reads CAGSSDYGAFF. CDR3 sequence (DNA): TGTGCCGGCAGCTCTGACTACGGGGCTTTCTTT.

This clonotype was counted at least ten times. The chain recombines TRBV20-1 with TRBJ1-1; D is unclear. Trimming stripped 4 bases from V and 2 bases from J, with 8 bases between. The germline V gene encodes CDR1 DFQATT and CDR2 SNEGSKA (reference sequence). This CDR3 is 12 amino acids long. The CDR3 bases are TGCAGTGCTATAAGCTCAAACACTGAAGCTTTCTTT. Protein: CSAISSNTEAFF.